The 5 T cell receptor beta chains given below trace back to one sample, sequenced in a study of blood T cell repertoires in COVID-19. Produced via immunoSEQ multiplex PCR; TCRdb's table is partial and in-frame only. The sample has 120,000 or so clones; approximately 81% are singletons. The specimen was peripheral blood. These receptors all come from a man aged 60 to 75 with acute or convalescent COVID-19.

The DNA of the CDR3 is TGTGCCAGCAGATCCACAGGGAACTATGGCTACACCTTC. It codes for CASRSTGNYGYTF. This chain links TRBV2 with TRBJ1-2; D perhaps matches TRBD1 (6 bases). The CDR3 contains 13 residues. Trimming stripped 6 bases from V and 2 bases from J, with 10 bases between. Germline CDR1 and CDR2: SNHLY and FYNNEI.

The chain joins TRBV28 to TRBJ2-1, with 8 bases lining up with TRBD2. Germline CDR1 is MDHEN and CDR2 is SYDVKM. Trimming at V came to 4 bases and at J to 5 bases, leaving 7 bases not matched to a gene. The length of the CDR3 is 15 residues. The CDR3 loop reads CASSSALAGHNEQFF. CDR3 DNA sequence: TGTGCCAGCAGTTCGGCTCTAGCGGGTCACAATGAGCAGTTCTTC.

The V gene is TRBV24-1, the J gene TRBJ1-2, with D tentatively TRBD1 (6 bases). CDR3 length: 15 amino acids. The ends were cut back, 3 bases at V and 3 bases at J, with 13 bases in the middle. CDR1 and CDR2 (germline): KGHDR, SFDVKD. CDR3 DNA: TGTGCCACCAGTGATCCTCGGGACACCTACTATGGCTACACCTTC. It yields the protein CATSDPRDTYYGYTF.

The CDR3 DNA sequence: TGTGCCAGCAGCTTAGGAGGGGGAAGGAACACTGAAGCTTTCTTT. It codes for CASSLGGGRNTEAFF. This rearrangement joins TRBV11-3 to TRBJ1-1, with D possibly TRBD1 on 6 matching bases. V shed 1 base and J shed 1 base, with 10 bases lying between them. The CDR3 loop spans 15 amino acids. CDR1 is SGHNT, CDR2 YENEEA, per germline.

The CDR3 here is CASSLVPGGALARGDTQYF. CDR3 nucleotide sequence: TGTGCCAGCAGCTTAGTTCCAGGCGGGGCCTTGGCACGGGGGGATACGCAGTATTTT. The chain has TRBV7-8 and TRBJ2-3; a possible D gene is TRBD2 (6 bases). V was pared by 1 base and J by 6 bases, with 26 bases between. The CDR3 has 19 residues. Germline V CDR1 and CDR2: SGHVS, FQNEAQ. Full variable domain (remainder filled in from reference TRBV7-8 and TRBJ2-3): GAGVSQSPRYKVAKRGQDVALRCDPISGHVSLFWYQQALGQGPEFLTYFQNEAQLDKSGLPSDRFFAERPEGSVSTLKIQRTQQEDSAVYLCASSLVPGGALARGDTQYFGPGTRLTVL.